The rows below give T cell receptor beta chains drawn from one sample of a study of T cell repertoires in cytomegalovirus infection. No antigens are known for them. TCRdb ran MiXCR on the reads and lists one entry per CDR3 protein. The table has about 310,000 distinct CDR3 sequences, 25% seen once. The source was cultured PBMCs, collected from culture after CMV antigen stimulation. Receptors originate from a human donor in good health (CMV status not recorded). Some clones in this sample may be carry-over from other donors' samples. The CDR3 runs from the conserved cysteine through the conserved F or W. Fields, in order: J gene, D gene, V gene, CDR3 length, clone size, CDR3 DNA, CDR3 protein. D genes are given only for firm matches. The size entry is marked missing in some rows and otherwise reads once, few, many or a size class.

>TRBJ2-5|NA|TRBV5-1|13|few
TGCGCCAGCAGCTTGCTAGGAGAAGAGACCCAGTACTTC
CASSLLGEETQYF
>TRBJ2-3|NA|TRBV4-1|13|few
TGCGCCAGCAGCCAAGTGCACACAGATACGCAGTATTTT
CASSQVHTDTQYF
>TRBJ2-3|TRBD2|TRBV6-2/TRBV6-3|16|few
TGTGCCAGCAAACCTAGCGGGAGACGTGGTGTAGATACGCAGTATTTT
CASKPSGRRGVDTQYF
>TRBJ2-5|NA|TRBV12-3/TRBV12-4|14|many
TGTGCCAGCAGTTCCCCCTGGCAGGGGGAGACCCAGTACTTC
CASSSPWQGETQYF
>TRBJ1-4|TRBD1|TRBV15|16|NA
TGTGCCACCAGCAGAGGGGGTGGACAGGGGCTCGAAAAACTGTTTTTT
CATSRGGGQGLEKLFF
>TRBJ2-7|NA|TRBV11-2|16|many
TGTGCCAGCAGCTTAGCAGGGGTAGTATCATCCTACGAGCAGTACTTC
CASSLAGVVSSYEQYF
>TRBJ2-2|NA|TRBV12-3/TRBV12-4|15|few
TGTGCCAGCAGTCCCCGGGATCAGCCCACCGGGGAGCTGTTTTTT
CASSPRDQPTGELFF
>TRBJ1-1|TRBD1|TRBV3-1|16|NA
TGTGCCAGCAAAGGACCGGACAGGGCACTGAACACTGAAGCTTTCTTT
CASKGPDRALNTEAFF
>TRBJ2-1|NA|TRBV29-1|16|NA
TGCAGCGTTGATAGTGTGGTTGGATCATCCTACAATGAGCAGTTCTTC
CSVDSVVGSSYNEQFF
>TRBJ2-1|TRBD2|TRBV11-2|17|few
TGTGCCAGCAGCGACCAAAAGGGACTAGCGGGATTCAATGAGCAGTTCTTC
CASSDQKGLAGFNEQFF
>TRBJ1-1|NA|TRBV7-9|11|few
TGTGCCAGCAGCTTAGTCCCAGAAGCTTTCTTT
CASSLVPEAFF
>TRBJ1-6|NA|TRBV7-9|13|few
TGTGCCAGCACCCTAGACGGGGCTTCACCCCTCCACTTT
CASTLDGASPLHF
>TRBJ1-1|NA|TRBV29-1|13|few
TGCAGCGGTAGGGACGGCCAGAACACTGAAGCTTTCTTT
CSGRDGQNTEAFF
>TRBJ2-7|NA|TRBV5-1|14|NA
TGCGCCAGCAGCTTTTCCAGGGAATCCTACGAGCAGTACTTC
CASSFSRESYEQYF
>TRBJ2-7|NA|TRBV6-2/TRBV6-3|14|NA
TGTGCCAGCAGTTACTCGGGGGCAGGCGGCGAGCAGTACTTC
CASSYSGAGGEQYF
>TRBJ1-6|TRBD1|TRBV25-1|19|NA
TGTGCCAGCAGTGATGAGGGGTCGACAGGGACTTCCTATAATTCACCCCTCCACTTT
CASSDEGSTGTSYNSPLHF
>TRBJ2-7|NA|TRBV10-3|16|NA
TGTGCCATCAGTGTTGGGGCAGGGAGTCTCTCCTACGAGCAGTACTTC
CAISVGAGSLSYEQYF
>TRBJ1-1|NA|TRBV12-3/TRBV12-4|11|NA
TGTGCCAGCAGTTTCTATGGTGAAGCTTTCTTT
CASSFYGEAFF
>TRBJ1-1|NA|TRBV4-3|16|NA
TGCGCCAGCAGCCAAGATTTGACGGGCAGGAACACTGAAGCTTTCTTT
CASSQDLTGRNTEAFF
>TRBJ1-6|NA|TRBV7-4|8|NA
TGTGCCAGCAGCCCCGGGGATTTT
CASSPGDF